The present TCR beta chain was sequenced within a study of T cells in Graves' hyperthyroidism and ophthalmopathy (dated by TCRdb to about 2019). Notes on the research overall: Peripheral blood samples were taken at initial diagnosis, before any treatment was given. According to the paper, TCR Vbeta CDR3 sequencing was carried out on around 140 peripheral blood samples, which came from over 40 ophthalmopathy, fewer than 80 hyperthyroidism and 17 progressor patients. The 100 discovery patients were randomly split 7:3 into training and test sets. After sampling, hyperthyroidism patients received methimazole starting at 30 mg daily, and ophthalmopathy patients received high-dose intravenous methylprednisolone. Thyroid tissue and blood T-cell repertoires from six Graves' hyperthyroidism patients were also compared in the study. Prospective prediction of ophthalmopathy was tested in an independent validation cohort consisting of fewer than 20 hyperthyroidism patients and approximately 16 patients who later progressed to ophthalmopathy. To identify distinguishing TCR V-J signatures, a discovery cohort of about 95 patients was used, comprising 43 with Graves' ophthalmopathy and around 57 with stable Graves' hyperthyroidism.

The TCR beta CDR3 regions were amplified from RNA transcripts. The first round of RT-PCR for the TCR CDR3 was performed with the HTBI primer set and the Qiagen OneStep RT-PCR kit. Libraries were constructed in a second round of multiplex PCR, after which size selection and purification were carried out. Sequencing of the libraries was done on an Illumina HiSeq2000 using paired-end 100 bp reads. The paper's data handling went like this. SOAPnuke was used to process the raw data, with reads discarded if the reads contained adapters or uncalled bases, had a mean Phred below 15, or lacked an exact constant-primer or identifier match. COPE v1.2.5 was used to merge high-quality paired reads, and clonotypes were defined as unique nucleotide sequences. Clonotypes were aligned to IMGT TRBV, TRBD and TRBJ reference segments using MiTCR v1.1. Only V-J combinations with frequency above 0.0001, covering roughly 99% of repertoires, were analysed. The TCS score was defined as the ratio of F50 (clonal expansion) to E x V (chaos), calculated using BLOSUM62-based TCRdist between CDR3 peptides within each V-J. Welch's t-statistics and random forest reduced just over 500 V-J features to 13, which were used in a naive Bayes classifier (R e1071). TCRdb cleaned the public reads at Q25 with fastp, built clones with MiXCR and kept in-frame beta chains. Rows merge per CDR3 protein into single entries with the most common DNA and genes. TCRdb, rather than the study authors, made the V and J calls. Recorded for this sample are about 520,000 distinct CDR3 sequences; around 22% of them occurred a single time. In total, the top ten clones hold about 11% of the sample.

Ophthalmopathy patients had moderately to severely active disease, with a Clinical Activity Score of 3 or more, a NOSPECS grade of 4 or more, and a disease duration of less than 3 months. Exclusion was applied to patients with uncontrolled infections, other autoimmune diseases, pregnancy or lactation. Clinical symptoms, serum thyroxine and TRAb, thyroid ultrasound, and orbital computed tomography formed the basis for the diagnoses. Ficoll-Paque density gradient centrifugation was used to isolate PBMCs from 8.5 to 10 ml of fresh peripheral blood. Total RNA was extracted with Trizol reagent, and quality was checked on an Agilent 2100 Bioanalyzer. Looking up the germline V gene yields CDR1 MNHNS and CDR2 SASEGT. The CDR3 sequence holds 15 residues, the cysteine and phenylalanine included. Solely the CDR3 DNA is kept, with 45 bases framed from the first base. V lost 2 bases and J lost 2 bases; the stretch between them is 10 bases long.

General study outcomes and caveats: A model built on a 13 V-J signature distinguished ophthalmopathy from stable hyperthyroidism, reaching approximately 89% sensitivity and approximately 83% specificity in cross-validation and 80%/75% in testing. No statistical method was used to fix the sample size in advance, and group allocation was not hidden from the investigators. In validation, the model predicted progression to ophthalmopathy with 55% to 71% sensitivity and approximately 74% specificity, a median of roughly seven months before onset. Most expanded thyroid clonotypes (frequency above 0.001) were also detected in blood, suggesting blood repertoires may reflect thyroid immune responses.

The sample holds many counts of this clonotype. The antigen this receptor binds is unknown. The sample holds no much larger clone one base away, and base qualities are not on file. The rearranged segments are TRBV6-1 and TRBJ1-5, with a tentative D gene TRBD1 over 5 matching bases. The sequence derives from a woman between 25 and 40 years old with Graves' ophthalmopathy. Sample: blood. The DNA reads TGTGCCAGCAGTGAAAGGGGCGCGGGCAATCAGCCCCAGCATTTT. Its translation is CASSERGAGNQPQHF.